These T cell receptor beta chains were read from a single sample in a study of CD8+CD57+ T cells in acquired aplastic anemia. From the reads, TCRdb called clonotypes with MiXCR, one entry per CDR3 protein. The table records about 220,000 distinct CDR3 sequences, 30% to 40% of them present only once. The sample consisted of sorted CD4+, CD8+, or CD8+CD57+ T cells (not recorded which) from PBMCs. The receptors here all came from a human donor in good health, serving as a control. The CDR3 runs from the conserved cysteine through the conserved F or W. A D gene is named only where the DNA matches it firmly. Clone size is given for some rows only: seen once, a few or many times, or a class if the clone is expanded.

d_gene	v_gene	j_gene	abundance	CDR3nt	CDR3aa
TRBD1	TRBV20-1	TRBJ2-5	many	TGCAGTGCTAGACCGCAGGGGGTGGAGACCCAGTACTTC	CSARPQGVETQYF
NA	TRBV20-1	TRBJ2-7	many	TGCAGTGCTAGAGATTTCTGGGAGCAGTACTTC	CSARDFWEQYF
TRBD1	TRBV14	TRBJ2-2	many	TGTGCCAGCAGCCGACGACAGGGGGCGGACGGGGAGCTGTTTTTT	CASSRRQGADGELFF
NA	TRBV2	TRBJ2-1	NA	TGTGCCAGCAGTGAAGAGGGTGTCTCCTACAATGAGCAGTTCTTC	CASSEEGVSYNEQFF
NA	TRBV3-1	TRBJ1-1	few	TGTGCCAGCAGCCAACGTACGTACACTGAAGCTTTCTTT	CASSQRTYTEAFF
NA	TRBV2	TRBJ1-1	few	TGTGCCAGCGGTTGGATAAACACTGAAGCTTTCTTT	CASGWINTEAFF
NA	TRBV29-1	TRBJ1-2	NA	TGCAGCGTGTACAACAGTGCTAACTATGGCTACACCTTC	CSVYNSANYGYTF
NA	TRBV20-1	TRBJ1-2	many	TGCAGTGCTAGGCCCAGTGGGATTCGGGATGGCTACACCTTC	CSARPSGIRDGYTF
TRBD1	TRBV15	TRBJ2-7	NA	TGTGCCACCAGCAGAACCGGACAGGGTACCGAGCAGTACTTC	CATSRTGQGTEQYF
NA	TRBV7-8	TRBJ2-6	many	TGTGCCAGCAGCTTAGGAGGCTCTGGGGCCAACGTCCTGACTTTC	CASSLGGSGANVLTF
TRBD1	TRBV2	TRBJ2-7	many	TGTGCCAGCAGAATCAACAGGGGGCAGACCTACGAGCAGTACTTC	CASRINRGQTYEQYF
TRBD1	TRBV5-8	TRBJ2-1	many	TGTGCCAGCAGCTTGGCTCCACCCGGGACAGCGCAGTTCTTC	CASSLAPPGTAQFF
NA	TRBV12-3/TRBV12-4	TRBJ2-2	few	TGTGCCAGCAGTCCAATGTGGCAGCTCCTGACGAACACCGGGGAGCTGTTTTTT	CASSPMWQLLTNTGELFF
NA	TRBV29-1	TRBJ1-4	many	TGCAGCGGCCAACAGGGTTCATTTGAAAAACTGTTTTTT	CSGQQGSFEKLFF
TRBD1	TRBV12-3/TRBV12-4	TRBJ1-1	many	TGTGCCAGCAGTGCGGGACAGGGGTTAGGGAACACTGAAGCTTTCTTT	CASSAGQGLGNTEAFF
NA	TRBV4-1	TRBJ2-5	few	TGCGCCAGCAGCCAAGATAACCTCGGGACCCGAGAACAAGAGACCCAGTACTTC	CASSQDNLGTREQETQYF
TRBD1	TRBV25-1	TRBJ1-1	many	TGTGCCAGCAGCACCGGACAGGGGAGAACTTTCTTT	CASSTGQGRTFF
NA	TRBV2	TRBJ1-2	NA	TGTGCCAGCAGTGAAGTACCCCACAGGGAGGGCTATGGCTACACCTTC	CASSEVPHREGYGYTF
TRBD1	TRBV20-1	TRBJ1-1	NA	TGCAGTGCTGGACGGACAGGACGCGGCACTGAAGCTTTCTTT	CSAGRTGRGTEAFF
NA	TRBV7-2	TRBJ1-1	NA	TGTGCCAGCAGCATAAGCAGGGTGAACACTGAAGCTTTCTTT	CASSISRVNTEAFF
NA	TRBV7-3	TRBJ2-2	NA	TGTGCCAGCAGCAGCCATTCCACCGGGGAGCTGGTTTTT	CASSSHSTGELVF
TRBD2	TRBV19	TRBJ2-7	few	TGTGCCAGTAGTAGGACGACTAGCGGGAGTTATAGCTACGAGCAGTACTTC	CASSRTTSGSYSYEQYF
NA	TRBV2	TRBJ1-2	NA	TGTGCCGAAAGGGACTATGGCTACACCTTC	CAERDYGYTF
NA	TRBV18	TRBJ2-7	NA	TGTGCCAGCTCATCCGGTCGCGTCCCCCCCTACGAGCAGTACTTC	CASSSGRVPPYEQYF
TRBD2	TRBV2	TRBJ2-5	many	TGTGCCAGCGGTACGGGCAGCGGGGGGACCCAGTACTTC	CASGTGSGGTQYF
NA	TRBV3-1	TRBJ1-5	few	TGTGCCAGCAGCCAAGGATGGGGGGATCAGCCCCAGCATTTT	CASSQGWGDQPQHF
NA	TRBV20-1	TRBJ2-1	many	TGCAGTGCAAGAGCGGCGGAACCCTACAATGAGCAGTTCTTC	CSARAAEPYNEQFF
TRBD1	TRBV6-1	TRBJ1-2	few	TGTGCCAGCAGGCCGAAGGGACAGGGGGCTTATGGCTACACCTTC	CASRPKGQGAYGYTF